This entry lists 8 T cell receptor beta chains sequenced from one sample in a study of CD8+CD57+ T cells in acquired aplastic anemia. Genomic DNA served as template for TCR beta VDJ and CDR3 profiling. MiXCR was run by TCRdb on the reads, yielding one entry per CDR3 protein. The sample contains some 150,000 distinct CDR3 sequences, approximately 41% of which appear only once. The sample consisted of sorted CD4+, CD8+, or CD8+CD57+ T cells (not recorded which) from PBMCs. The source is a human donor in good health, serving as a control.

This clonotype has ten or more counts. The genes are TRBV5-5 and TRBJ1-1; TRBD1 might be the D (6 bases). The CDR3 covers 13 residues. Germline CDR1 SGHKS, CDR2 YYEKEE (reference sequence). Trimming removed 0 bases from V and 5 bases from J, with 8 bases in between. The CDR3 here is CASSLGGGTEAFF. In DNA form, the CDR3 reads TGTGCCAGCAGCTTGGGAGGGGGAACTGAAGCTTTCTTT.

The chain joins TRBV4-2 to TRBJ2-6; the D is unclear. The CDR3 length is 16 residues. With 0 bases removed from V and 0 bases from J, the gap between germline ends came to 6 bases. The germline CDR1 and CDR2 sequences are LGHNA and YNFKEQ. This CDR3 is CASSQDRGSGANVLTF. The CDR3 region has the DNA TGTGCCAGCAGCCAAGATCGCGGCTCTGGGGCCAACGTCCTGACTTTC.

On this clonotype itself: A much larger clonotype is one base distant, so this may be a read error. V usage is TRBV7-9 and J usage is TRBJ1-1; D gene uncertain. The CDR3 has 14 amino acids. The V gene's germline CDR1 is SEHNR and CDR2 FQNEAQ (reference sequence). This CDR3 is CASSLEGSSTEALF. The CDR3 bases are TGTGCCAGCAGCTTAGAAGGGTCATCCACTGAAGCTCTCTTT.

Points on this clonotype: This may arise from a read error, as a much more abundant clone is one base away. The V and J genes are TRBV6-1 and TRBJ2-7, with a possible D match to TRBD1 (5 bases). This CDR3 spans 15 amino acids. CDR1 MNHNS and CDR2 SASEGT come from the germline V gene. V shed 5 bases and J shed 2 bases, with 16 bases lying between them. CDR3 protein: CASSKTDTPAYEQYF. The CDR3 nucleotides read TGTGCCAGCAGTAAAACGGACACGCCAGCCTACGAGCAGTACTTC.

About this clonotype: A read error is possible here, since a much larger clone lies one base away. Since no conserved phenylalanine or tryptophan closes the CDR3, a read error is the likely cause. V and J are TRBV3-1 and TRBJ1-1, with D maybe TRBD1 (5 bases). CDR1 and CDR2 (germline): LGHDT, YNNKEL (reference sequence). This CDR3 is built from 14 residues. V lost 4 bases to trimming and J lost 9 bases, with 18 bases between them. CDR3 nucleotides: TGTGCCAGCAGCCCAACAGGTCCTAGGGCTAAAGCTTTCCTT. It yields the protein CASSPTGPRAKAFL.

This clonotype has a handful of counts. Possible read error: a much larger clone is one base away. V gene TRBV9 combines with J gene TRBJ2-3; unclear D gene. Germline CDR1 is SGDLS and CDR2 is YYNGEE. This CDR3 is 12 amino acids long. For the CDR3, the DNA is TGTGCCAGCAGCGTAGCCACAGATACGCGGTATTTT. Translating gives CASSVATDTRYF. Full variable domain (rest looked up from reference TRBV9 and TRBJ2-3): DSGVTQTPKHLITATGQRVTLRCSPRSGDLSVYWYQQSLDQGLQFLIQYYNGEERAKGNILERFSAQQFPDLHSELNLSSLELGDSALYFCASSVATDTRYFGPGTRLTVL.

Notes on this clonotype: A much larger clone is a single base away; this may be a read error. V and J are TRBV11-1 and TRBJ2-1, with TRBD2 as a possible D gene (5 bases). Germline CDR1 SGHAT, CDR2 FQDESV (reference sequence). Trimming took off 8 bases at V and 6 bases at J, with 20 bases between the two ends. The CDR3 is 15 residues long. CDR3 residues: CASESSWSPVNEQFF. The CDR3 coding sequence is TGTGCCAGCGAATCTAGCTGGAGCCCTGTCAATGAGCAGTTCTTC.

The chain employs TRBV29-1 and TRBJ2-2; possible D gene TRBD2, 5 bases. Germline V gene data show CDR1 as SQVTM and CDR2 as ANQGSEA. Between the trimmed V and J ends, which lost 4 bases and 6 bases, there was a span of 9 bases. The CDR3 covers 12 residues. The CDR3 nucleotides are TGCAGCGTTGGCCAGCGGCCCGGGGAGCTGTTTTTT. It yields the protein CSVGQRPGELFF.